Listed here is a single T cell receptor (beta chain). With 6 bases removed from V and 0 bases from J, the gap between germline ends came to 9 bases. The CDR3 consists of 14 residues. The germline V gene has CDR1 SNHLY and CDR2 FYNNEI. This entry is derived from a study of blood T cell repertoires in COVID-19. Study-wide background: Italy, Spain and the United States were the sources of the convalescent and acute COVID-19 samples. T cells, B-cell-depleted T cells, or PBMCs provided the cDNA or gDNA that served as material.

Authors' analysis steps: Cell counts per sample came from amplifying reference gene primers. Sequencing used immunoSEQ multiplex PCR; TCRdb keeps in-frame clones, though not all of them. The DNA gave D and trimming, while V, J and clone size come from that table. The sample has about 40,000 clones, around four fifths seen once. This chain links TRBV2 with TRBJ1-3; D gene uncertain. The sequence derives from a human donor in a cohort sampled during active or convalescent COVID-19. The donor label of this sample is uncertain. The material sequenced was peripheral blood. The CDR3 reads CASRAQLSGNTIYF. The DNA for the CDR3 is TGTGCCAGCAGGGCACAGCTCTCTGGAAACACCATATATTTT.